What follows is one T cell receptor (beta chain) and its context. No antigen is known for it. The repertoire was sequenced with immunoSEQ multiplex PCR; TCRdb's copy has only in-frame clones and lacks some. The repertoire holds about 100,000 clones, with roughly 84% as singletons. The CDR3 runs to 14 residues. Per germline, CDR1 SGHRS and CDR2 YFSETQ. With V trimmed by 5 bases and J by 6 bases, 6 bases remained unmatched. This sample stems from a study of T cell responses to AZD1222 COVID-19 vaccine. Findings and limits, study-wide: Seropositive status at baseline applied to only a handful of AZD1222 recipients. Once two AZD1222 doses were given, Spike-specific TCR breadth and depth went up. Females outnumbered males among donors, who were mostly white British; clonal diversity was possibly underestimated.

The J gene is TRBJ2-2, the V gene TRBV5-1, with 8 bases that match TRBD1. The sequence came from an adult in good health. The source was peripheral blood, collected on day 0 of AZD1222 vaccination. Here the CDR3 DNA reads TGCGCCAGCAGATTTGTACAGGGGGCCGGGGAGCTGTTTTTT. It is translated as CASRFVQGAGELFF.